Presented here are 6 T cell receptor beta chains from one specimen sequenced in a study of T cell responses to AZD1222 COVID-19 vaccine. The data were produced by immunoSEQ multiplex PCR, yet TCRdb's version contains in-frame clones alone and is incomplete. The table shows some 140,000 clones, with 70% to 90% occurring only once. This specimen consisted of peripheral blood, obtained on day 0 of AZD1222 vaccination. These receptors all come from an adult in good health.

The chain employs TRBV9 and TRBJ2-2; 8 bases align to TRBD2. The CDR3 has 16 residues. V was pared by 3 bases and J by 1 base, with 5 bases of the junction left unmatched. Germline CDR1 SGDLS, CDR2 YYNGEE. CDR3 loop: CASSAPSGGNTGELFF. CDR3 in DNA: TGTGCCAGCAGCGCGCCCAGCGGGGGGAACACCGGGGAGCTGTTTTTT.

The CDR3 protein is CASSLGRQFGNTIYF. For the CDR3, the DNA is TGTGCCAGCAGCTTAGGGAGGCAATTTGGAAACACCATATATTTT. The chain employs TRBV13 and TRBJ1-3; no definite D call. Germline V lookup: CDR1 PRHDT, CDR2 FYEKMQ (reference sequence). The CDR3 consists of 15 residues. The V end was cut by 0 bases, the J end by 3 bases, with 9 bases between.

This clone was seen only once. The rearrangement uses TRBV5-6 and TRBJ1-6; TRBD1 might be the D (5 bases). CDR3 size: 17 residues. Germline V gives CDR1 SGHDT, CDR2 YYEEEE. Deletions cut 3 bases from V and 0 bases from J, with 13 bases between. As DNA, the CDR3 is TGTGCCAGCAGCTCCGACAGCGCGAGCTCCTATAATTCACCCCTCCACTTT. Translation gives CASSSDSASSYNSPLHF.

The sample holds one count of this clone. This rearrangement joins TRBV27 to TRBJ1-2; 8 bases fit TRBD1. V shed 5 bases, J shed 2 bases, and the junction held 7 bases outside the gene matches. CDR1 and CDR2 (germline): MNHEY, SMNVEV (reference sequence). The CDR3 is 15 residues long. Here the CDR3 reads CASSESRGPNYGYTF. CDR3 DNA sequence: TGTGCCAGCAGTGAATCCAGGGGGCCGAACTATGGCTACACCTTC.

This rearrangement joins TRBV14 to TRBJ2-3, with D uncertain. Germline CDR1 SGHDN, CDR2 FVKESK. Trimming took off 4 bases at V and 0 bases at J, with 11 bases between the two ends. The CDR3 extends over 15 amino acids. The CDR3 loop is CASSLLGRSTDTQYF. The CDR3 DNA reads TGTGCCAGCAGCCTACTCGGACGGAGCACAGATACGCAGTATTTT.

This sequence joins TRBV7-2 and TRBJ1-4, with D unclear. The CDR3 totals 14 residues. The germline gives CDR1 SGHTA, CDR2 FQGNSA. The ends were cut back, 3 bases at V and 3 bases at J, with 8 bases in the middle. CDR3 in DNA: TGTGCCAGCAGCTTTGTTATGTCTAATGAAAAACTGTTTTTT. It specifies CASSFVMSNEKLFF.